This T cell receptor beta chain was retrieved from a study of regulatory T cells in long-lasting Graves disease. Time point indicated: persistent/refractory GD, antithyroid drugs over 5 years with positive TRAb. The authors made the TCR library using RNA they extracted from PBMCs. The trim removed 0 bases at V and 1 base at J, leaving 9 bases unmatched. The CDR3 consists of 17 residues. Per the germline V gene, CDR1 is DFQATT and CDR2 is SNEGSKA (reference sequence). Through Arm-PCR of CDR3 regions and iRepertoire HTBI primers, TCR beta libraries were built. TCRdb analysed the multiplex PCR reads with MiXCR anew, one entry per CDR3 protein. The table includes a few hundred thousand distinct CDR3 sequences, roughly 24% detected once.

The V and J genes are TRBV20-1 and TRBJ2-5, with 9 bases aligning to TRBD2. Source: peripheral blood mononuclear cells (PBMCs), taken when the disease was refractory, from a patient treated with antithyroid drugs. The clonotype was recovered from a woman aged 40-49 years with Graves disease. This CDR3 reads CSARDPLLREGQETQYF. The CDR3 DNA is TGCAGTGCTAGAGATCCCCTCCTGCGGGAGGGCCAAGAGACCCAGTACTTC.